This T cell receptor (beta chain) originates from a study of blood T cell repertoires in COVID-19. The wider study: Some COVID-19 samples were acute and others convalescent; all came from the United States, Italy and Spain. In each case, the material was cDNA or gDNA derived from T cells, B-cell-depleted T cells, or PBMCs.

Seattle's cohort entered during active infection and was followed longitudinally. Produced via immunoSEQ multiplex PCR; TCRdb's table is partial and in-frame only. The sample yields about 80,000 clones, approximately 85% seen once. From germline, CDR1 is KGHSH and CDR2 LQKENI. V dropped 0 bases and J dropped 5 bases, with 7 bases sitting between them. The CDR3 runs to 13 residues. The rearrangement joins TRBV18 to TRBJ2-5; D is unclear. The sequenced sample was peripheral blood. The receptor was isolated from a man in his fifties or sixties with COVID-19, enrolled during active disease. In nucleotides, the CDR3 is TGTGCCAGCTCACCACCTTATGAGGAGACCCAGTACTTC. This gives the protein CASSPPYEETQYF. The complete variable domain, with remaining parts taken from reference TRBV18 and TRBJ2-5, reads NAGVMQNPRHLVRRRGQEARLRCSPMKGHSHVYWYRQLPEEGLKFMVYLQKENIIDESGMPKERFSAEFPKEGPSILRIQQVVRGDSAAYFCASSPPYEETQYFGPGTRLLVL.